The 24 T cell receptor beta chains presented below share a single source sample, sequenced in a study of cytomegalovirus exposure and HLA in healthy donors. Amplification used 60 Vbeta primers and 13 Jbeta primers. Generated by immunoSEQ multiplex PCR, the TCRdb table keeps only in-frame clones and is missing some. The sample has around 130,000 clones, roughly four fifths seen once. Sequenced material: PBMCs. These receptor sequences come from a woman between 45 and 60 years old in good health and CMV-seronegative.

The CDR3 is CASSLDWGTGLSNQPQHF. The DNA of the CDR3 is TGTGCCAGCAGCTTAGACTGGGGGACAGGTTTAAGCAATCAGCCCCAGCATTTT. J is TRBJ1-5 and V is TRBV7-8; TRBD1 agrees at 8 bases. The germline gives CDR1 SGHVS, CDR2 FQNEAQ. After removal of 1 base from V and 1 base from J, the junction contained 9 bases not matched to a gene. This CDR3 has 18 residues. Full variable domain (outside the CDR3, taken from reference TRBV7-8 and TRBJ1-5): GAGVSQSPRYKVAKRGQDVALRCDPISGHVSLFWYQQALGQGPEFLTYFQNEAQLDKSGLPSDRFFAERPEGSVSTLKIQRTQQEDSAVYLCASSLDWGTGLSNQPQHFGDGTRLSIL.

The rearrangement joins TRBV6-5 to TRBJ1-2, with unresolved D. Between the trimmed V and J ends, which lost 0 bases and 6 bases, there was a span of 14 bases. This CDR3 spans 15 amino acids. From germline, CDR1 is MNHEY and CDR2 SVGAGI. The chain's CDR3 is CASSYSFSTSHGYTF. CDR3 DNA sequence: TGTGCCAGCAGTTACTCGTTTAGCACATCTCATGGCTACACCTTC.

This clone is a singleton in its sample. The chain recombines TRBV30 with TRBJ1-2, with 8 bases fitting TRBD1. The V segment lost 6 bases and the J segment 5 bases; nucleotides outside the gene matches: 14. The CDR3 is 15 residues long. Germline lookup yields CDR1 GTSNPN and CDR2 SVGIG (reference sequence). The CDR3 protein is CACQGQAGHGYGYTF. CDR3 DNA: TGTGCCTGCCAGGGACAGGCTGGACATGGATATGGCTACACCTTC.

The rearrangement links TRBV29-1 to TRBJ1-1, with a weak D call TRBD1 (5 bases). The V gene lost 7 bases and the J gene lost 7 bases, with 16 bases spanning the gap. The CDR3 totals 12 residues. CDR1 and CDR2 (germline): SQVTM, ANQGSEA. CDR3 sequence: CSAQTDKIEAFF. In DNA, the CDR3 is TGCAGCGCTCAGACAGATAAGATTGAAGCTTTCTTT. Full variable domain (rest looked up from reference TRBV29-1 and TRBJ1-1): SAVISQKPSRDICQRGTSLTIQCQVDSQVTMMFWYRQQPGQSLTLIATANQGSEATYESGFVIDKFPISRPNLTFSTLTVSNMSPEDSSIYLCSAQTDKIEAFFGQGTRLTVV.

In its sample, this clone was seen once. The chain carries TRBV5-4 and TRBJ2-1; possible D gene TRBD2, 7 bases. Germline CDR1 and CDR2: SGHNT and YYREEE (reference sequence). V lost 0 bases and J 9 bases, leaving 13 bases between the germline ends. The CDR3 consists of 14 residues. Written as DNA, the CDR3 is TGTGCCAGCAGCTTGGTGGGGGGGGCGATTGAGCAGTTCTTC. It encodes CASSLVGGAIEQFF.

To note about this clone: One end of the junction varies from germline; a read error may be responsible. The chain has TRBV30 and TRBJ1-2; 9 nucleotides line up with TRBD1. The germline CDR1 and CDR2 sequences are GTSNPN and SVGIG (reference sequence). This CDR3 contains 14 residues. The CDR3 here is CAWSAPGQGYGYPF. The CDR3 DNA reads TGTGCCTGGAGTGCCCCGGGACAGGGCTATGGCTACCCCTTC.

CDR3 residues: CASSPFTGRVADTQYF. Written as DNA, the CDR3 is TGTGCCAGCAGTCCCTTTACAGGGAGGGTTGCAGATACGCAGTATTTT. This chain links TRBV27 with TRBJ2-3, with D possibly matching TRBD2 (7 bases). CDR1 and CDR2 from the germline V gene are MNHEY and SMNVEV (reference sequence). This CDR3 spans 16 amino acids. Trimming removed 5 bases from V and 4 bases from J, with 19 bases in between.

This clone was observed a single time. J is TRBJ2-2 and V is TRBV6-4; weak D call: TRBD2 (6 bases). The CDR3 is 17 residues long. V lost 5 bases and J 0 bases, leaving 16 bases between the germline ends. Germline CDR1 and CDR2: MRHNA and SNTAGT. The CDR3 region has the DNA TGTGCCAGCAGTCTCCAATGGGGGGAAACGAACACCGGGGAGCTGTTTTTT. Residues: CASSLQWGETNTGELFF.

The chain links TRBV28 to TRBJ2-2; TRBD1 matches at 8 bases. Germline lookup yields CDR1 MDHEN and CDR2 SYDVKM. The junction had 3 bases not matched to a gene; V was cut back by 9 bases and J by 3 bases. The CDR3 extends over 13 amino acids. CDR3 coding DNA: TGTGCCAGTAACAGGGGGGACACCGGGGAGCTGTTTTTT. This encodes CASNRGDTGELFF.

V is TRBV10-2 and J is TRBJ2-5; 8 bases map to TRBD2. CDR1 and CDR2 (germline): WSHSY, SAAADI. J was trimmed by 5 bases and V by 2 bases; bases with no gene match: 4. CDR3 size: 14 residues. CDR3 bases: TGCGCCAGCAGTGAGCTAGCGGGTGGGGAGACCCAGTACTTC. Its protein is CASSELAGGETQYF.

The V call is TRBV30, the J call TRBJ1-5; D may be TRBD1 (6 bases). The CDR3 extends over 13 amino acids. V gave up 1 base and J gave up 4 bases, with 8 bases separating them. The germline V gene has CDR1 GTSNPN and CDR2 SVGIG (reference sequence). The CDR3 DNA is TGTGCCTGGAGTGCAGGGGCAAATCAGCCCCAGCATTTT. Translation gives CAWSAGANQPQHF.

The chain couples TRBV4-3 to TRBJ1-2; D unclear. Germline lookup yields CDR1 LGHNA and CDR2 YSLEER. V lost 0 bases to trimming and J lost 4 bases, with 9 bases between them. This CDR3 is 14 amino acids long. CDR3 residues: CASSQEGRGYGYTF. In nucleotides, the CDR3 is TGCGCCAGCAGCCAAGAAGGCAGAGGCTATGGCTACACCTTC.

The chain carries TRBV28 and TRBJ1-1, with unresolved D. Trimming removed 7 bases at V and 3 bases at J, with 21 bases between. The CDR3 sequence is 16 residues long. Per germline, CDR1 MDHEN and CDR2 SYDVKM. The CDR3 sequence: CASKRNSGDSYTEAFF. In DNA, the CDR3 is TGTGCCAGCAAAAGGAACAGCGGTGATTCGTACACTGAAGCTTTCTTT.

The chain combines TRBV28 with TRBJ2-4; tentatively, D is TRBD2 (6 bases). Germline loops: CDR1 MDHEN, CDR2 SYDVKM. CDR3 length: 15 residues. Trimming took off 7 bases at V and 4 bases at J, with 17 bases between the two ends. CDR3 in DNA: TGTGCCAGCAAGTTTTCATCGGGGGTGAAAAACATTCAGTACTTC. Translated, it gives CASKFSSGVKNIQYF.

The chain is built from TRBV4-3 and TRBJ2-3, with 9 bases lining up with TRBD2. This CDR3 is built from 17 residues. Germline CDR1 LGHNA, CDR2 YSLEER. With 0 bases clipped from V and 6 bases from J, the junction kept 10 bases outside the gene matches. In DNA form, the CDR3 reads TGCGCCAGCAGCCAAGACCCCCTAGCGGGAAGGAGGGATACGCAGTATTTT. Encoded protein: CASSQDPLAGRRDTQYF.

This sequence joins TRBV6-6 and TRBJ2-2; D may be TRBD2 (6 bases). V lost 2 bases and J lost 7, with 17 bases in between. CDR1 is MNHNY, CDR2 SVGAGI, per germline (reference sequence). This CDR3 has 16 amino acids. Here the CDR3 DNA reads TGTGCCAGCAGTTACGTCGGCGGGATGGTCGGCGGGGAGCTGTTTTTT. Protein product: CASSYVGGMVGGELFF.

V and J are TRBV28 and TRBJ2-2; D is perhaps TRBD1 (6 bases). The CDR3 runs 12 residues. Trimming removed 7 bases from V and 6 bases from J, with 9 bases in between. Germline lookup yields CDR1 MDHEN and CDR2 SYDVKM. The CDR3 loop reads CASITGPGELFF. The CDR3 DNA reads as TGTGCCAGCATTACAGGGCCCGGGGAGCTGTTTTTT.

The CDR3 DNA reads TGCAGCGTTGGGGACAGGGCAAAGGATGGCTACACCTTC. It translates to CSVGDRAKDGYTF. The V gene is TRBV29-1, the J gene TRBJ1-2, with 9 nucleotides matching TRBD1. This CDR3 is built from 13 residues. Germline-derived CDR1 and CDR2 are SQVTM and ANQGSEA. Trimming removed 4 bases from V and 6 bases from J; junction bases left unmatched: 6. Combining the CDR3 with reference TRBV29-1 and TRBJ1-2 gives the whole variable domain SAVISQKPSRDICQRGTSLTIQCQVDSQVTMMFWYRQQPGQSLTLIATANQGSEATYESGFVIDKFPISRPNLTFSTLTVSNMSPEDSSIYLCSVGDRAKDGYTFGSGTRLTVV.

This sequence joins TRBV7-9 and TRBJ2-7, with TRBD2 matching over 7 bases. From germline, CDR1 is SEHNR and CDR2 FQNEAQ (reference sequence). The CDR3 totals 15 residues. Trimming took 4 bases from V and 2 from J; bases not matched to a gene: 8. This chain's CDR3 is CASSYPGTTAYEQYF. Here the CDR3 DNA reads TGTGCCAGCAGCTACCCCGGGACTACCGCCTACGAGCAGTACTTC.

The rearrangement uses TRBV19 and TRBJ2-2; D might be TRBD2 (5 bases). Trimming took off 1 base at V and 0 bases at J, with 9 bases between the two ends. This CDR3 region has 16 residues. Per the germline V gene, CDR1 is LNHDA and CDR2 is SQIVND (reference sequence). CDR3 protein: CASSIAGGPNTGELFF. The CDR3 DNA reads as TGTGCCAGTAGTATAGCGGGCGGGCCGAACACCGGGGAGCTGTTTTTT.

The V gene is TRBV13, the J gene TRBJ2-1; unclear D gene. The CDR3 has 13 residues. Trimming shortened V by 3 bases and J by 5 bases, and 8 bases separated the two germline ends. Germline CDR1 and CDR2: PRHDT and FYEKMQ (reference sequence). CDR3 sequence (DNA): TGTGCCAGCAGCTTTTACAGCAACAATGAGCAGTTCTTC. Its translation is CASSFYSNNEQFF.

This chain links TRBV19 with TRBJ2-1; the match to TRBD2 covers 13 bases. The V gene end was trimmed by 5 bases and the J gene end by 5 bases; junction bases not matched to a gene: 9. Per germline, CDR1 LNHDA and CDR2 SQIVND (reference sequence). CDR3 length: 17 residues. In nucleotides, the CDR3 is TGTGCCAGTAGTTCCGGACTAGCGGGAGTTTTTCACAATGAGCAGTTCTTC. It translates to CASSSGLAGVFHNEQFF.

This clone has just a few counts. The gene calls are TRBV4-3 and TRBJ2-5; TRBD1 matches 9 bases. J lost 7 bases, V lost 0 bases, and 12 bases had no gene match. The CDR3 loop spans 17 amino acids. Germline CDR1 reads LGHNA; CDR2 reads YSLEER. CDR3 in amino acids: CASSQDPTGGTIVTQYF. CDR3 bases: TGCGCCAGCAGCCAAGATCCAACAGGGGGCACGATCGTGACCCAGTACTTC.

The chain carries TRBV11-1 and TRBJ2-3; TRBD2 matches at 11 bases. J was trimmed by 11 bases and V by 2 bases; bases with no gene match: 9. The CDR3 contains 15 residues. Germline CDR1 and CDR2: SGHAT and FQDESV (reference sequence). The CDR3 DNA reads TGTGCCAGCAGCTTACCAAGACTAGCGGGATTCAGGCAGTATTTT. This sequence encodes CASSLPRLAGFRQYF.